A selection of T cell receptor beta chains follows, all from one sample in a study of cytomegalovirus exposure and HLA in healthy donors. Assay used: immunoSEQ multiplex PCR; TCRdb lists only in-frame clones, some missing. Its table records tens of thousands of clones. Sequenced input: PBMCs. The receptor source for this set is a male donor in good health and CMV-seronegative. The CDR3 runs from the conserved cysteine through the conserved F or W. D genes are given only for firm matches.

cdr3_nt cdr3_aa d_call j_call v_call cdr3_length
TGTGCCAGCAGTTTCATCAACTCGGGACAGGGCACAGATACGCAGTATTTT CASSFINSGQGTDTQYF TRBD1 TRBJ2-3 TRBV28 17
TGTGCCAGCAGTTACTCGACGGGAGCCGGCCAGCCCCAGCATTTT CASSYSTGAGQPQHF . TRBJ1-5 TRBV6-5 15
TGTGCCAGCGCTTTAGCGGAATACGCCTACGAGCAGTACTTC CASALAEYAYEQYF . TRBJ2-7 TRBV21-1 14
TGTGCCAGCAGCTTTAGGAACACTGAAGCTTTCTTT CASSFRNTEAFF . TRBJ1-1 TRBV7-9 12
TGCGCCAGCAGCTTAGGGACAGGGCAGGAGACCCAGTACTTC CASSLGTGQETQYF TRBD1 TRBJ2-5 TRBV5-1 14
TGTGCCAGCAGTGGCCAGGAGGGAGGGGAAGCTTTCTTT CASSGQEGGEAFF . TRBJ1-1 TRBV2 13
TGTGCCAGCAGCACCGGCGGGGAGCTGTTTTTT CASSTGGELFF . TRBJ2-2 TRBV9 11
TGCGCCAGCAGCCAAGATATAAGGGGGCAAGGAACCGGGGAGCTGTTTTTT CASSQDIRGQGTGELFF TRBD1 TRBJ2-2 TRBV4-3 17
TGTGCCAGCTCACCCGCCGAAAGGGGGCGAGAGACCCAGTACTTC CASSPAERGRETQYF TRBD1 TRBJ2-5 TRBV18 15
TGTGCCTGGAGTGGGGGGCTAGCTGGTACGCAGTATTTT CAWSGGLAGTQYF . TRBJ2-3 TRBV30 13
TGTGCCAGCAGCCCGGGAAAGGAAAATTCACCCCTACACTTT CASSPGKENSPLHF . TRBJ1-6 TRBV6-5 14
TGCGCCAGCAGCTTGGGGGCAGGGATACCAGATAAGCAGTATTTT CASSLGAGIPDKQYF . TRBJ2-3 TRBV5-1 15
TGTGCTAGTGGTGCCCGACTAGCGGGGGGGCCCAACAATGAGCAGTTCTTC CASGARLAGGPNNEQFF TRBD2 TRBJ2-1 TRBV12-5 17
TGTGCCAGCAGCTTAGAAGCCCCTTCGGGTCAAAACATTCAGTACTTC CASSLEAPSGQNIQYF . TRBJ2-4 TRBV11-3 16
TGTGCCAGCAGCCGCAGGGAGGGAGATACGCAGTATTTT CASSRREGDTQYF . TRBJ2-3 TRBV21-1 13
TGCAGCGTTGAAGATCGAGATGGGGGCGCTGAAGCTTTCTTT CSVEDRDGGAEAFF . TRBJ1-1 TRBV29-1 14
TGCAGCGTTGCCCGAGAGGGAGATACGCAGTATTTT CSVAREGDTQYF . TRBJ2-3 TRBV29-1 12